The present T cell receptor beta chain was sequenced within a study of blood T cell repertoires in COVID-19. Study details: PBMCs, B-cell-depleted T cells, or T cells were the source of the cDNA or gDNA that made up the material.

V was shortened by 2 bases and J by 6 bases, with 14 bases between the two germline ends. Germline CDR1 reads KGHSH; CDR2 reads LQKENI. This CDR3 is built from 14 residues. Cohort assignment relied on participant-reported clinical history. Exposed enrollees had met someone with a PCR-confirmed or clinician-diagnosed COVID-19 case at some point within the 2 weeks before study entry. Source study methods: Amplified reference gene primers provided the basis for estimating nucleated cell counts. The protocol was immunoSEQ multiplex PCR, while the TCRdb copy is restricted to in-frame clones and leaves out a portion. V and J calls plus clone size are reproduced from that table; the DNA served to infer D and trimming. The repertoire includes 300,000 or so clones, about 90% of them detected once, and roughly 2.8% sits in the top ten.

This TCR was recovered from a woman aged 45-65 years who had been exposed to COVID-19. This chain uses TRBV18 with TRBJ2-7; TRBD2 is a possible D gene (5 bases). The sample was PBMCs or T cells enriched from blood (not recorded which). This CDR3 reads CASSPTGVRTEQYF. In nucleotides, the CDR3 is TGTGCCAGCTCACCAACCGGGGTTCGGACCGAGCAGTACTTC.